This T cell receptor beta chain derives from a study of blood T cell repertoires in COVID-19. On the study more broadly: COVID-19 samples, acute and convalescent, were from the United States, Italy and Spain.

Germline V lookup: CDR1 LNHDA, CDR2 SQIVND (reference sequence). The CDR3 covers 14 residues. Trimming removed 5 bases at V and 3 bases at J, with 14 bases between. Method: immunoSEQ multiplex PCR; TCRdb's copy keeps in-frame clones and lacks some. This table has 250,000 to 300,000 clones, about 88% appearing once. The genes are TRBV19 and TRBJ2-7; possibly TRBD1 for D (9 bases). The sample was peripheral blood. This receptor was identified in a man aged 18 to 29 with active or convalescent COVID-19. Here the CDR3 DNA reads TGTGCCAGTAGTGTAGCGGGACAGGGCTACGAGCAGTACTTC. Protein: CASSVAGQGYEQYF. The full variable domain, completed using reference TRBV19 and TRBJ2-7, is DGGITQSPKYLFRKEGQNVTLSCEQNLNHDAMYWYRQDPGQGLRLIYYSQIVNDFQKGDIAEGYSVSREKKESFPLTVTSAQKNPTAFYLCASSVAGQGYEQYFGPGTRLTVT.